Below are 14 T cell receptor beta chains sequenced from a single sample in a study of T-cell memory formation after mild COVID-19. TCRdb re-called the 5' RACE reads through MiXCR, storing one row per CDR3 protein. The sample lists about 180,000 distinct CDR3 sequences, approximately 17% occurring once. The sample comprised PBMCs or a T cell subset sorted from them (not recorded which). All receptors come from a man younger than 35 who had mild COVID-19 (a few samples of this study predate the infection). Cell type and time point are not known.

This clonotype was picked up a small number of times. The V gene is TRBV20-1, the J gene TRBJ2-1, with no clear D. Trimming removed 7 bases from V and 4 bases from J, with 8 bases in between. The CDR3 sequence is 11 residues long. Germline V gene sequence: CDR1 DFQATT, CDR2 SNEGSKA (reference sequence). This CDR3 is CSVLHYNEQFF. CDR3 DNA: TGCAGTGTATTACATTACAATGAGCAGTTCTTC.

This clonotype has only a few counts. CDR3 sequence reads: CASSLSRGAAFF. Written as DNA, the CDR3 is TGTGCCAGCAGTTTATCTAGGGGAGCAGCTTTCTTT. The chain combines TRBV12-3 or TRBV12-4 with TRBJ1-1; TRBD1 is a possible D gene (5 bases). Deletions cut 2 bases from V and 10 bases from J, with 11 bases between. The CDR3 consists of 12 residues.

The chain has TRBV5-6 and TRBJ2-3, with 9 nucleotides matching TRBD1. This CDR3 region has 14 residues. Per germline, CDR1 SGHDT and CDR2 YYEEEE. V was pared by 3 bases and J by 5 bases, with 4 bases of the junction left unmatched. Here the CDR3 reads CASSWGQGKDTQYF. CDR3 DNA: TGTGCCAGCAGCTGGGGACAGGGTAAAGATACGCAGTATTTT.

The gene calls are TRBV5-1 and TRBJ1-5; D unresolved. Germline CDR1 and CDR2: SGHRS and YFSETQ. The CDR3 is 15 amino acids. The germline V and J ends were trimmed by 0 bases and 5 bases, with 12 bases remaining between them. The DNA for the CDR3 is TGCGCCAGCAGCTTGGACCCAGGAACATATCAGCCCCAGCATTTT. Translated: CASSLDPGTYQPQHF.

This clonotype was counted between two and nine times. The chain recombines TRBV4-1 with TRBJ2-7, with TRBD2 matching 11 bases. V gave up 4 bases and J gave up 0 bases; unmatched junction bases: 11. This CDR3 has 18 amino acids. CDR1 is MGHRA, CDR2 YSYEKL, per germline. The CDR3 nucleotides read TGCGCCAGCAGCCCCCGTTCTAGCGGGGGGCCTAGCTCCTACGAGCAGTACTTC. This encodes CASSPRSSGGPSSYEQYF.

Only one count was recorded for this clonotype. The chain combines TRBV7-3 with TRBJ1-1, with 8 positions matching TRBD1. The ends lost 5 bases at V and 0 bases at J; junction bases unmatched: 5. The CDR3 has 15 residues. Germline V CDR1 and CDR2: SGHTA, FQGTGA. The CDR3 region has the DNA TGTGCCAGCAGCCCACAGGGGGGATTGAACACTGAAGCTTTCTTT. Translating it yields CASSPQGGLNTEAFF.

This clonotype was seen a few times. The V call is TRBV7-9, the J call TRBJ2-3; weak D call: TRBD1 (5 bases). This CDR3 spans 17 amino acids. The V end was cut by 1 base, the J end by 6 bases, with 20 bases between. Germline V gene lookup returns CDR1 SEHNR and CDR2 FQNEAQ (reference sequence). The CDR3 protein is CASSLVSGAPAQDTQYF. CDR3 sequence (DNA): TGTGCCAGCAGCTTAGTTAGTGGGGCGCCGGCGCAGGATACGCAGTATTTT.

This clonotype has ten or more counts. The chain recombines TRBV12-3 or TRBV12-4 with TRBJ1-2; 8 nucleotides agree with TRBD1. This CDR3 comprises 14 residues. Germline trimming cut 4 bases from V and 2 bases from J; bases unmatched to any gene: 3. The CDR3 DNA sequence: TGTGCCAGCAGTTGGACAGGGACCAACTATGGCTACACCTTC. Translating gives CASSWTGTNYGYTF.

This clonotype was counted only a few times. The V and J genes are TRBV6-1 and TRBJ1-5; D unclear. Trimming removed 10 bases from V and 4 bases from J, with 8 bases in between. CDR1 and CDR2 from the germline V gene are MNHNS and SASEGT. The CDR3 has 11 amino acids. In DNA, the CDR3 is TGTGCCACCAGAGAGAATCAGCCCCAGCATTTT. This gives the protein CATRENQPQHF.

This clonotype was observed many times. The J gene is TRBJ1-1, the V gene TRBV20-1, with 7 nucleotides matching TRBD1. The J segment lost 0 bases and the V segment lost 5 bases, leaving 6 bases of the junction unmatched. Germline V gene sequence: CDR1 DFQATT, CDR2 SNEGSKA (reference sequence). CDR3 length: 14 amino acids. CDR3 coding DNA: TGCAGTGCTCGATCCGGGACAGTGAACACTGAAGCTTTCTTT. This gives the protein CSARSGTVNTEAFF.

There are a few counts of this clonotype. The V call is TRBV24-1, the J call TRBJ2-1; D is perhaps TRBD2 (6 bases). Per the germline V gene, CDR1 is KGHDR and CDR2 is SFDVKD. CDR3 size: 15 residues. The V gene lost 2 bases and the J gene lost 5 bases, with 12 bases spanning the gap. CDR3 sequence: CATSDSGTVHNEQFF. The CDR3 nucleotides read TGTGCCACCAGTGATTCCGGGACTGTACACAATGAGCAGTTCTTC.

This clonotype occurred a few times. The chain carries TRBV18 and TRBJ1-3, with TRBD1 as a possible D gene (6 bases). The CDR3 runs 14 residues. The ends were cut back, 3 bases at V and 4 bases at J, with 10 bases in the middle. CDR1 and CDR2 (germline): KGHSH, LQKENI. The CDR3 DNA is TGTGCCAGCTCACCGGACAGTGCCGGAAACACCATATATTTT. Translated: CASSPDSAGNTIYF. The variable domain in full, completed from reference TRBV18 and TRBJ1-3, reads NAGVMQNPRHLVRRRGQEARLRCSPMKGHSHVYWYRQLPEEGLKFMVYLQKENIIDESGMPKERFSAEFPKEGPSILRIQQVVRGDSAAYFCASSPDSAGNTIYFGEGSWLTVV.

V gene TRBV20-1 combines with J gene TRBJ1-2, with a weak D call TRBD1 (5 bases). Trimming removed 5 bases from V and 1 base from J, with 8 bases in between. Germline V gene sequence: CDR1 DFQATT, CDR2 SNEGSKA (reference sequence). The CDR3 is made up of 12 amino acids. The chain's CDR3 is CSAWGDNYGYTF. CDR3 DNA sequence: TGCAGTGCTTGGGGGGATAACTATGGCTACACCTTC.

In its sample, this clonotype was seen a few times. This rearrangement joins TRBV14 to TRBJ2-5, with D perhaps assigned TRBD1 or TRBD2 (6 bases each). The CDR3 has 13 amino acids. V was trimmed by 8 bases and J by 5 bases, leaving 15 bases between them. CDR1 is SGHDN, CDR2 FVKESK, per germline. Here the CDR3 reads CASRLGGRETQYF. The CDR3 nucleotides are TGTGCCAGCCGTCTGGGGGGCCGTGAGACCCAGTACTTC. Full variable domain (rest looked up from reference TRBV14 and TRBJ2-5): EAGVTQFPSHSVIEKGQTVTLRCDPISGHDNLYWYRRVMGKEIKFLLHFVKESKQDESGMPNNRFLAERTGGTYSTLKVQPAELEDSGVYFCASRLGGRETQYFGPGTRLLVL.